The 26 T cell receptor beta chains listed next were all sequenced from one sample in a study of siplizumab effects on memory and regulatory T cells. Using immunoSEQ multiplex PCR, the repertoire was profiled, and TCRdb retains in-frame clones only, with some absent. Among some 100,000 clones listed, around 94% were seen once. Sequences were obtained from Tregs sorted from blood. These receptor sequences come from a human donor in good health.

This chain links TRBV29-1 with TRBJ2-4; D not certain. CDR1 is SQVTM and CDR2 is ANQGSEA in the germline V gene. The CDR3 length is 13 residues. V was pared by 2 bases and J by 1 base, with 6 bases between. In nucleotides, the CDR3 is TGCAGCGTTGAACTCCCCGCCAAAAACATTCAGTACTTC. It yields the protein CSVELPAKNIQYF.

This chain uses TRBV19 with TRBJ1-1; D unclear. V shed 3 bases and J shed 5 bases, with 13 bases lying between them. The germline V gene has CDR1 LNHDA and CDR2 SQIVND (reference sequence). The CDR3 is made up of 14 amino acids. The CDR3 spells CASSIIFRVTEAFF. DNA of the CDR3: TGTGCCAGTAGTATTATTTTCCGGGTTACTGAAGCTTTCTTT.

This chain links TRBV27 with TRBJ2-1, with D maybe TRBD2 (5 bases). The CDR3 loop spans 14 amino acids. Germline-derived CDR1 and CDR2 are MNHEY and SMNVEV (reference sequence). V was cut by 5 bases and J by 4 bases, with 12 bases left in between. This CDR3 is CASSLIGVYNEQFF. The CDR3 coding sequence is TGTGCCAGCAGTCTGATCGGGGTATACAATGAGCAGTTCTTC.

The chain joins TRBV19 to TRBJ2-3; D unclear. CDR1 is LNHDA, CDR2 SQIVND, per germline (reference sequence). The ends were cut back, 5 bases at V and 3 bases at J, with 12 bases in the middle. This CDR3 has 14 residues. The CDR3 DNA sequence: TGTGCCAGTAGTCGAATTAAATCAACAGATACGCAGTATTTT. It codes for CASSRIKSTDTQYF.

V gene TRBV5-1 combines with J gene TRBJ2-5; 7 bases match TRBD1. After removal of 1 base from V and 4 bases from J, the junction contained 10 bases not matched to a gene. The germline gives CDR1 SGHRS, CDR2 YFSETQ. The CDR3 has 16 residues. CDR3 coding DNA: TGCGCCAGCAGCTTGTCGGGCAGGGGGAATCGAGAGACCCAGTACTTC. It yields the protein CASSLSGRGNRETQYF.

This chain uses TRBV27 with TRBJ2-7; 8 bases agree with TRBD2. Germline V gives CDR1 MNHEY, CDR2 SMNVEV (reference sequence). This CDR3 has 14 amino acids. Trimming at V came to 7 bases and at J to 6 bases, leaving 11 bases not matched to a gene. The CDR3: CASIGLGRAGEQYF. DNA for the CDR3: TGTGCCAGCATTGGTCTCGGGAGGGCCGGCGAGCAGTACTTC.

The chain couples TRBV5-5 to TRBJ2-7; unclear D gene. V was pared by 0 bases and J by 2 bases, with 15 bases between. Germline V gives CDR1 SGHKS, CDR2 YYEKEE (reference sequence). The CDR3 loop spans 16 amino acids. The CDR3: CASSLGLLGLTYEQYF. CDR3 DNA: TGTGCCAGCAGCTTGGGTCTCCTAGGCCTTACCTACGAGCAGTACTTC.

The chain links TRBV28 to TRBJ2-7; 10 nucleotides agree with TRBD2. The CDR3 totals 15 residues. Trimming cost V 5 bases and J 4 bases; bases outside gene matches: 8. CDR1 and CDR2 from the germline V gene are MDHEN and SYDVKM. The CDR3 region has the DNA TGTGCCAGCAGTCCGCGAGCGGGAGGGCCTTACGAGCAGTACTTC. Its protein is CASSPRAGGPYEQYF.

J is TRBJ1-2 and V is TRBV2; maybe TRBD1 (5 bases). The CDR3 totals 12 residues. The ends were cut back, 4 bases at V and 13 bases at J, with 16 bases in the middle. Germline V gene data show CDR1 as SNHLY and CDR2 as FYNNEI. The CDR3 nucleotides read TGTGCCAGCAGTGTTGTGAGGGGTAGTGGCACCTTC. It specifies CASSVVRGSGTF.

The V gene is TRBV29-1, the J gene TRBJ1-1; unclear D gene. The CDR3 runs to 13 residues. Trimming removed 8 bases at V and 7 bases at J, with 20 bases between. Germline CDR1 is SQVTM and CDR2 is ANQGSEA. The CDR3 DNA reads as TGCAGCCCCCGGCGGGATCTCTTAGGTGAAGCTTTCTTT. Its translation is CSPRRDLLGEAFF.

The chain uses TRBV30 and TRBJ2-1; D is uncertain. The CDR3 is 11 amino acids. V lost 2 bases, J lost 8 bases, and 7 bases lay in between. The germline gives CDR1 GTSNPN, CDR2 SVGIG (reference sequence). The CDR3 reads CAWSPGYEQFF. The CDR3 DNA sequence: TGTGCCTGGAGTCCCGGTTATGAGCAGTTCTTC.

The rearrangement links TRBV18 to TRBJ1-3; D is ambiguous. Trimming took 4 bases from V and 0 from J, leaving 7 bases between them. Germline loops: CDR1 KGHSH, CDR2 LQKENI. The length of the CDR3 is 14 residues. DNA of the CDR3: TGTGCCAGCTCACGCGATAACTCTGGAAACACCATATATTTT. Translation gives CASSRDNSGNTIYF.

V usage is TRBV10-3 and J usage is TRBJ1-3; the D is unclear. The ends were cut back, 0 bases at V and 0 bases at J, with 6 bases in the middle. CDR1 ENHRY and CDR2 SYGVKD come from the germline V gene. The CDR3 is 15 residues long. The CDR3 DNA follows: TGTGCCATCAGTGAGTCTGGACGCTCTGGAAACACCATATATTTT. It is translated as CAISESGRSGNTIYF.

The V gene is TRBV6-1, the J gene TRBJ1-5; D unresolved. The CDR3 spans 15 residues. The germline gives CDR1 MNHNS, CDR2 SASEGT. Trimming cost V 4 bases and J 0 bases, with 10 bases left between them. CDR3 bases: TGTGCCAGCAGTGCCTTGGGCTATAGCAATCAGCCCCAGCATTTT. Translating it yields CASSALGYSNQPQHF.

The chain recombines TRBV28 with TRBJ1-1; tentative D call: TRBD1 (5 bases). Germline V gene sequence: CDR1 MDHEN, CDR2 SYDVKM. Trimming left V 6 bases short and J 0 bases short, with 14 bases between. CDR3 length: 15 amino acids. CDR3 amino acids: CASSFTGQMNTEAFF. The DNA of the CDR3 is TGTGCCAGCAGCTTCACGGGGCAGATGAACACTGAAGCTTTCTTT.

This clone was counted a single time. This chain joins TRBV18 and TRBJ1-5, with D unresolved. The CDR3 is 17 residues long. V shed 0 bases and J shed 1 base, with 13 bases lying between them. Looked up from germline, CDR1 is KGHSH and CDR2 is LQKENI. DNA of the CDR3: TGTGCCAGCTCACCACCGAATTCCGGCCGGAGCAATCAGCCCCAGCATTTT. Encoded protein: CASSPPNSGRSNQPQHF.

The chain uses TRBV28 and TRBJ2-5; 7 positions match TRBD1. Germline CDR1 and CDR2: MDHEN and SYDVKM. V trimming: 8 bases; J trimming: 1 base; junction bases outside the gene matches: 7. This CDR3 has 14 residues. The CDR3 sequence: CASLRRGTQETQYF. CDR3 DNA: TGTGCCAGCCTCCGCAGGGGGACCCAAGAGACCCAGTACTTC.

The chain's CDR3 is CASSSDGGKQYF. CDR3 DNA sequence: TGTGCCAGCAGTTCGGACGGTGGGAAGCAGTACTTC. The chain has TRBV6-5 and TRBJ2-7; D unclear. The CDR3 is 12 amino acids. V was shortened by 4 bases and J by 8 bases, with 12 bases between the two germline ends. Germline V gene lookup returns CDR1 MNHEY and CDR2 SVGAGI.

This rearrangement joins TRBV4-1 to TRBJ2-1; no firm D call. V was shortened by 0 bases and J by 10 bases, with 7 bases between the two germline ends. Germline V gene data show CDR1 as MGHRA and CDR2 as YSYEKL. This CDR3 comprises 12 residues. The CDR3 region is CASSQDYLEQFF. CDR3 bases: TGCGCCAGCAGCCAAGATTACTTGGAGCAGTTCTTC.

The chain combines TRBV5-1 with TRBJ2-7, with TRBD1 matching over 9 bases. Germline trimming cut 3 bases from V and 3 bases from J; bases unmatched to any gene: 10. Germline assignment: CDR1 SGHRS and CDR2 YFSETQ. CDR3 size: 16 residues. CDR3 residues: CASSSLTGGLGYEQYF. The CDR3 DNA reads TGCGCCAGCAGCTCCCTCACAGGGGGCTTAGGCTACGAGCAGTACTTC.

The V gene is TRBV9, the J gene TRBJ1-2; D remains ambiguous. V dropped 0 bases and J dropped 3 bases, with 3 bases sitting between them. The CDR3 totals 12 residues. Germline V gives CDR1 SGDLS, CDR2 YYNGEE. The CDR3 DNA is TGTGCCAGCAGCGTAGGAGACTATGGCTACACCTTC. It codes for CASSVGDYGYTF. The variable domain in full, completed from reference TRBV9 and TRBJ1-2, reads DSGVTQTPKHLITATGQRVTLRCSPRSGDLSVYWYQQSLDQGLQFLIQYYNGEERAKGNILERFSAQQFPDLHSELNLSSLELGDSALYFCASSVGDYGYTFGSGTRLTVV.

The chain couples TRBV7-3 to TRBJ2-2; 14 bases agree with TRBD2. J was trimmed by 7 bases and V by 6 bases; bases with no gene match: 10. The CDR3 has 17 amino acids. Germline assignment: CDR1 SGHTA and CDR2 FQGTGA. CDR3 amino acids: CASSLGLAGAGGGELFF. CDR3 DNA: TGTGCCAGCAGTTTGGGACTAGCGGGAGCCGGGGGCGGGGAGCTGTTTTTT.

V is TRBV29-1 and J is TRBJ2-1, with a weak D call TRBD2 (5 bases). CDR1 and CDR2 (germline): SQVTM, ANQGSEA. V was clipped by 5 bases and J by 1 base, with 12 bases between them. This CDR3 spans 14 amino acids. CDR3 sequence (DNA): TGCAGCGTTCCAGTCCGAGGGTCCTACAATGAGCAGTTCTTC. As protein: CSVPVRGSYNEQFF.

The genes are TRBV12-5 and TRBJ1-1; D is possibly TRBD1 (5 bases). The length of the CDR3 is 13 residues. Per the germline V gene, CDR1 is LGHNT and CDR2 is FRNRAP. Trimming stripped 5 bases from V and 6 bases from J, with 13 bases between. CDR3: CASGVDQGSEAFF. DNA for the CDR3: TGTGCTAGTGGTGTTGATCAGGGTTCTGAAGCTTTCTTT.

V is TRBV7-2 and J is TRBJ2-7; 7 nucleotides match TRBD1. The V gene end was trimmed by 2 bases and the J gene end by 3 bases; junction bases not matched to a gene: 1. CDR3 length: 13 residues. Germline V CDR1 and CDR2: SGHTA, FQGNSA. This chain's CDR3 is CASSLQGVYEQYF. The CDR3 nucleotides read TGTGCCAGCAGCTTACAGGGGGTCTACGAGCAGTACTTC.

V usage is TRBV11-2 and J usage is TRBJ2-7; D possibly corresponds to TRBD1 (5 bases). The V end lost 0 bases, the J end lost 8 bases, and 11 bases lay between the germline ends. Germline V gene sequence: CDR1 SGHAT, CDR2 FQNNGV. The CDR3 length is 13 residues. This CDR3 is CASSLDPRAQQYF. The DNA of the CDR3 is TGTGCCAGCAGCTTAGATCCCAGGGCCCAGCAGTACTTC.